The following is a T cell receptor beta chain sequence with its context. The antigen is not known. This specimen comes from a study of cytomegalovirus exposure and HLA in healthy donors. Study findings and constraints: In vitro testing confirmed three CMV-associated chains as specific for CMV antigens.

PCR was performed using 60 Vbeta and 13 Jbeta primers. Here immunoSEQ multiplex PCR was the method, and the copy in TCRdb shows in-frame clones only, minus some. Of some 140,000 clones listed, 83% are singletons. The CDR3 is made up of 14 amino acids. CDR1 is SGDLS and CDR2 is YYNGEE in the germline V gene. The V gene end was trimmed by 3 bases and the J gene end by 7 bases; junction bases not matched to a gene: 6. The chain joins TRBV9 to TRBJ1-2; 10 nucleotides align to TRBD1. The TCR was taken from a man aged 40-55 years in good health and CMV-seronegative. The sequencing input was PBMCs. As DNA, the CDR3 is TGTGCCAGCAGCGCCACCGGGACAGGGGTTGGCTACACCTTC. Protein product: CASSATGTGVGYTF.